This T cell receptor (beta chain) is from a study of blood T cell repertoires in COVID-19. Study-wide context: Researchers got acute and convalescent COVID-19 samples from the United States, Italy and Spain.

As originally analysed: Quantification of nucleated cells was approximated via reference gene primer amplification. This table comes from immunoSEQ multiplex PCR, and its TCRdb copy is limited to in-frame clones, with some not included. V and J calls and clone size follow that table, whereas D and trimming were derived from the DNA. This sample has approximately 46,000 clones, with about 85% found just once. The CDR3 is 16 residues long. The V gene's germline CDR1 is MNHNY and CDR2 SVGAGI (reference sequence). V lost 0 bases, J lost 6 bases, and 7 bases stayed unmatched. This clone came up once. The sequence derives from a woman in her seventies in a cohort sampled during active COVID-19. The sample taken for sequencing was peripheral blood. This chain joins TRBV6-6 and TRBJ1-5, with 8 bases fitting TRBD1. This CDR3 is CASSYSMGDRGQPQHF. DNA of the CDR3: TGTGCCAGCAGTTACTCGATGGGAGACAGGGGTCAGCCCCAGCATTTT.